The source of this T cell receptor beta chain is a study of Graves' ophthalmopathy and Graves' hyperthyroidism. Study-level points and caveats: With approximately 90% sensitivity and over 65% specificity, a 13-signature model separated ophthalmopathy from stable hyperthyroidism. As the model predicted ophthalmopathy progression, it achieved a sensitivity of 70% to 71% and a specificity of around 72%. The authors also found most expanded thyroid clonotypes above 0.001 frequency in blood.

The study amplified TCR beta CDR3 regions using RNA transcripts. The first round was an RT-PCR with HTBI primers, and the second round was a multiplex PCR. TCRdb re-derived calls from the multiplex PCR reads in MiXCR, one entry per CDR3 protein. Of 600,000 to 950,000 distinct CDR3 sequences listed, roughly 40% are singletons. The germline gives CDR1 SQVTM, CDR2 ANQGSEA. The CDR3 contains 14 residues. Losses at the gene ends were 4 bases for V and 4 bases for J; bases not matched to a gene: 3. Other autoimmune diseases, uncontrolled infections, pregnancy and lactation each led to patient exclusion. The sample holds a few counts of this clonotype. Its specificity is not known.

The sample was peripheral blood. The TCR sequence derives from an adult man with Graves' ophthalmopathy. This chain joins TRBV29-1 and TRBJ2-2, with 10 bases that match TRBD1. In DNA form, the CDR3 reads TGCAGCGTTGGGACAGGGGGGGGCACCGGGGAGCTGTTTTTT. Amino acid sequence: CSVGTGGGTGELFF.